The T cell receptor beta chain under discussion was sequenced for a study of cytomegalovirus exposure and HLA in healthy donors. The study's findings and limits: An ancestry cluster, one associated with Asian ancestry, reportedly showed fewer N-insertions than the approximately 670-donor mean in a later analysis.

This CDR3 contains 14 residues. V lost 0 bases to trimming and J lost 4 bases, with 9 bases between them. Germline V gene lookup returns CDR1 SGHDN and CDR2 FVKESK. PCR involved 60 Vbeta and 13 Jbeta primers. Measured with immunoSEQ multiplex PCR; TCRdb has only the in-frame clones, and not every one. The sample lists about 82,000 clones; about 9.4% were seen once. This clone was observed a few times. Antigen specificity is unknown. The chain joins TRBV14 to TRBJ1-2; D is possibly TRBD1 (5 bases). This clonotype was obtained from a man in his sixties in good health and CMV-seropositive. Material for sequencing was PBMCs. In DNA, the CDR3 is TGTGCCAGCAGCCAAGAGGAAAGGGGCTATGGCTACACCTTC. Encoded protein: CASSQEERGYGYTF.